This entry features one TCR beta chain sequence. As yet, its antigen is unknown. Time point denoted: week 11, during vaccination. The vaccine gave 300 ug of a 20-mer mutant IDH1 peptide subcutaneously per dose. New astrocytomas of WHO grade 3 or 4 that were IDH1-mutant and ATRX-lost were found in the donors. This sample stems from a study of a mutant IDH1 vaccine in newly diagnosed glioma. Across the study: Treated patients had a mean age of roughly 40 years and a 62.5% male, roughly 40% female split.

In germline, CDR1 is SGHTA, CDR2 FQGNSA. The CDR3 length is 15 residues. The J segment lost 2 bases and the V segment lost 1 base, leaving 4 bases of the junction unmatched. Profiled with immunoSEQ multiplex PCR; TCRdb holds only in-frame clones, not every one. This sample has about 24,000 clones; 65% to 80% occur once, and the top ten carry 8%. The chain couples TRBV7-2 to TRBJ2-5, with 7 bases aligning to TRBD1. The input for sequencing was PBMCs, taken from a glioma patient whose treatment included an IDH1 peptide vaccine. This receptor was taken from a man in his forties or fifties with glioma. The CDR3 loop reads CASSLVRGQQETQYF. CDR3 sequence (DNA): TGTGCCAGCAGCTTAGTCAGGGGACAGCAAGAGACCCAGTACTTC. Based on the CDR3 plus reference TRBV7-2 and TRBJ2-5, the full variable domain is GAGVSQSPSNKVTEKGKDVELRCDPISGHTALYWYRQSLGQGLEFLIYFQGNSAPDKSGLPSDRFSAERTGGSVSTLTIQRTQQEDSAVYLCASSLVRGQQETQYFGPGTRLLVL.